This T cell receptor beta chain was sequenced for a study of Graves' ophthalmopathy and Graves' hyperthyroidism. Using RNA transcripts, the TCR beta CDR3 regions were amplified. Second-round multiplex PCR came after first-round RT-PCR with HTBI primers. TCRdb used MiXCR to reprocess the multiplex PCR reads, holding one entry per CDR3 protein. The sample carries 560,000 or so distinct CDR3 sequences, 35% to 45% recorded once. The sample holds many counts of this clonotype. The antigen is not known. Study-wide findings and caveats: Among expanded thyroid clonotypes above 0.001 frequency, most also occurred in blood.

The germline V gene has CDR1 DFQATT and CDR2 SNEGSKA (reference sequence). Deletions cut 5 bases from V and 5 bases from J, with 16 bases between. The CDR3 covers 14 residues. The sequence derives from an adult man with Graves' hyperthyroidism. The sequenced material came from peripheral blood or thyroid tissue (not recorded which). The genes are TRBV20-1 and TRBJ1-5, with a weak D call TRBD1 (5 bases). The CDR3 nucleotides read TGCAGTGCTGCCCCAGGTGGGGCGGATCAGCCCCAGCATTTT. Its protein is CSAAPGGADQPQHF.